Included here is one TCR beta chain sequence, with context. This sample's RNA came from whole unsorted tissue. This record belongs to a study of tumor and adjacent non-tumor tissue in lung cancer. A modified ARM-PCR protocol with three rounds of nested PCR amplified TCRbeta. Each CDR3 protein gets one entry after TCRdb re-called the multiplex PCR reads with MiXCR. The sample records 70,000 to 90,000 distinct CDR3 sequences, over 70% being singletons. The TCR was taken from a woman between 50 and 59 years old with non-small cell lung cancer. The sample comprised lung tumor tissue.

This CDR3 reads CAIKLRGQYEQYF. The CDR3 DNA reads as TGTGCCATCAAATTGAGGGGACAGTACGAGCAGTACTTC. The chain is built from TRBV28 and TRBJ2-7; 7 nucleotides align to TRBD1. CDR1 and CDR2 from the germline V gene are MDHEN and SYDVKM. This CDR3 spans 13 amino acids. Germline trimming cut 10 bases from V and 4 bases from J; bases unmatched to any gene: 10.